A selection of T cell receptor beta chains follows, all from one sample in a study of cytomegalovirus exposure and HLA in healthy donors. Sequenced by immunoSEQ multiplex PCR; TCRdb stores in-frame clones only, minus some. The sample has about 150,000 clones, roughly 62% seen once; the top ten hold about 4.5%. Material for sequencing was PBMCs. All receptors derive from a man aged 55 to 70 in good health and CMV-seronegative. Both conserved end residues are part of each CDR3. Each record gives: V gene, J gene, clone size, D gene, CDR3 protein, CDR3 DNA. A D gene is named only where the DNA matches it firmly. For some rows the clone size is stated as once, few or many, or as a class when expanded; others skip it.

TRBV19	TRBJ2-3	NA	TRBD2	CASSLGLAGGTDTQYF	TGTGCCAGTAGCTTGGGACTAGCGGGAGGTACAGATACGCAGTATTTT
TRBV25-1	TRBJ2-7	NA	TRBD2	CASSDLSASGRYEQYF	TGTGCCAGCAGTGATCTCTCGGCTAGCGGGAGGTACGAGCAGTACTTC
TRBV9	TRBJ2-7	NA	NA	CASSVGGRLAGEQYF	TGTGCCAGCAGCGTAGGGGGGCGGCTAGCTGGCGAGCAGTACTTC
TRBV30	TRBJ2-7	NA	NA	CAWSVQGTYEQYF	TGTGCCTGGAGTGTACAGGGCACCTACGAGCAGTACTTC
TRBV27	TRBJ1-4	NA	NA	CASNGEEGEFF	TGTGCCAGCAATGGGGAAGAGGGGGAGTTTTTT
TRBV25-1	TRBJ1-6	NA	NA	CASSEFEGGNSPLHF	TGTGCCAGCAGTGAATTCGAAGGGGGTAATTCACCCCTCCACTTT
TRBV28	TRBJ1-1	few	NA	CASQLERGYTEAFF	TGTGCCAGCCAACTCGAAAGGGGGTACACTGAAGCTTTCTTT
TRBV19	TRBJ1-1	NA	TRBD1	CASSMDRANTEAFF	TGTGCCAGTAGTATGGACAGGGCGAACACTGAAGCTTTCTTT
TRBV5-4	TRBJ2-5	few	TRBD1	CASSTGTGGLYQETQYF	TGTGCCAGCAGCACGGGGACAGGGGGACTGTACCAAGAGACCCAGTACTTC
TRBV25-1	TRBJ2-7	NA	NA	CASSALHEQYF	TGTGCCAGCAGTGCCCTTCACGAGCAGTACTTC
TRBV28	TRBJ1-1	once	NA	CASSQSIQQGTLTEAFF	TGTGCCAGCAGCCAATCCATCCAACAGGGTACCCTCACTGAAGCTTTCTTT
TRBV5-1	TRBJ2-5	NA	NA	CASSRSQETQYF	TGCGCCAGCAGTCGGTCCCAAGAGACCCAGTACTTC
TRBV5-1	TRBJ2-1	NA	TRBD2	CASSLMGLAGVNEQFF	TGCGCCAGCAGCTTGATGGGACTAGCGGGAGTTAATGAGCAGTTCTTC
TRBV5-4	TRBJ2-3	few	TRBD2	CASSSKTSSPHHTQYF	TGTGCCAGCAGCTCTAAGACTAGCTCCCCTCACCATACGCAGTATTTT
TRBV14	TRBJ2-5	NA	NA	CASSQGLSGPMYQETQYF	TGTGCCAGCAGCCAAGGGCTGAGCGGGCCAATGTACCAAGAGACCCAGTACTTC
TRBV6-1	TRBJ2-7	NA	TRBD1	CASRTTGGNKEQYF	TGTGCCAGCAGGACAACAGGGGGGAATAAGGAGCAGTACTTC
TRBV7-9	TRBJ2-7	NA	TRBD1	CASSLARGTGSYEQYF	TGTGCCAGCAGCTTAGCTCGGGGGACAGGGTCCTACGAGCAGTACTTC
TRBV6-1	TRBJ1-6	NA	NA	CASSGQQGNSPLHF	TGTGCCAGCAGTGGGCAACAGGGAAATTCACCCCTCCACTTT
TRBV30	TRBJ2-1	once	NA	CAWSIGTSTYNEQFF	TGTGCCTGGAGTATTGGGACTTCTACCTACAATGAGCAGTTCTTC
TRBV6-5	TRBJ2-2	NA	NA	CATKRTGYNTGELFF	TGTGCCACCAAGCGAACAGGGTACAACACCGGGGAGCTGTTTTTT
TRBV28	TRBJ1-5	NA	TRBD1	CASKPSTGPVEQPQHF	TGTGCCAGCAAACCTTCGACAGGGCCGGTCGAGCAGCCCCAGCATTTT
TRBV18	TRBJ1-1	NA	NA	CASSPDFEAFF	TGTGCCAGCTCACCAGACTTCGAAGCTTTCTTT
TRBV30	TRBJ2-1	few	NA	CAWLRRVSSYNEQFF	TGTGCCTGGCTCCGTCGGGTCAGCTCCTACAATGAGCAGTTCTTC
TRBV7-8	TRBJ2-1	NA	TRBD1	CASRRNRDSLNEQFF	TGTGCCAGCAGACGAAACCGGGACAGCCTCAATGAGCAGTTCTTC
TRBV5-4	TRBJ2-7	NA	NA	CASSQYRDEEDEQYF	TGTGCCAGCAGCCAGTACAGGGATGAGGAAGACGAGCAGTACTTC
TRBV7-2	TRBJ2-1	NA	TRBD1	CASSPSHRGQISYNEQFF	TGTGCCAGCAGCCCGAGCCACAGGGGTCAGATCTCCTACAATGAGCAGTTCTTC
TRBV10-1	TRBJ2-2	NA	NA	CASSDNQRLERGELFF	TGCGCCAGCAGTGATAACCAGCGGCTGGAGCGGGGGGAGCTGTTTTTT
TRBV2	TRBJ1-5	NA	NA	CASSVGGALNQPQHF	TGTGCCAGCAGTGTAGGAGGGGCGTTAAATCAGCCCCAGCATTTT
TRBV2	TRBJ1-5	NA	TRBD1	CASSPDRVSNQPQHF	TGTGCCAGCAGTCCCGACAGGGTTAGCAATCAGCCCCAGCATTTT
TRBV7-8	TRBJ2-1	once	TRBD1	CASSLRTGEHNEQFF	TGTGCCAGCAGCCTGAGGACAGGCGAACACAATGAGCAGTTCTTC
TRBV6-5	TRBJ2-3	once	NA	CASSSSRDSRQYF	TGTGCCAGCAGCTCCTCCCGGGACTCCAGGCAGTATTTT
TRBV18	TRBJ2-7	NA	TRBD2	CASSPIGLAGEGSSYEQYF	TGTGCCAGCTCACCAATCGGACTAGCGGGAGAGGGAAGCTCCTACGAGCAGTACTTC
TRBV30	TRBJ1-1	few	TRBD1	CAWKVTGVNTEAFF	TGTGCCTGGAAGGTGACAGGGGTGAACACTGAAGCTTTCTTT
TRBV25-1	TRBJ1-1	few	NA	CASTGMTEAFF	TGTGCCAGCACAGGGATGACTGAAGCTTTCTTT
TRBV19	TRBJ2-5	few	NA	CASSIGGSNQETQYF	TGTGCCAGTAGTATCGGAGGGAGTAACCAAGAGACCCAGTACTTC
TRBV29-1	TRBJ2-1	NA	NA	CSVEWGVPGNEQFF	TGCAGCGTAGAATGGGGGGTCCCAGGCAATGAGCAGTTCTTC
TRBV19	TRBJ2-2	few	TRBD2	CASSPGLAGTTGELFF	TGTGCCAGTAGCCCCGGCCTAGCGGGAACCACCGGGGAGCTGTTTTTT
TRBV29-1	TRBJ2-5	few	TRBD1	CSVRDSPQETQYF	TGCAGCGTCCGGGACAGCCCCCAAGAGACCCAGTACTTC
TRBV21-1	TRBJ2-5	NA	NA	CASRKRGRRETQYF	TGTGCCAGCAGAAAAAGAGGGAGGCGGGAGACCCAGTACTTC
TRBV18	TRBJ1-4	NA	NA	CASSPPSEGEKLFF	TGTGCCAGCTCACCCCCGAGCGAAGGCGAAAAACTGTTTTTT
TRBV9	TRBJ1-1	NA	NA	CASSRDVEENTEAFF	TGTGCCAGCAGCCGCGACGTGGAGGAAAATACTGAAGCTTTCTTT
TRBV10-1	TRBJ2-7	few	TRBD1	CASSEAQGNEQYF	TGCGCCAGCAGTGAAGCACAGGGGAACGAGCAGTACTTC
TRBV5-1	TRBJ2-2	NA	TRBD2	CASSLTSGRPGELFF	TGCGCCAGCAGTTTGACTAGCGGGAGGCCCGGGGAGCTGTTTTTT
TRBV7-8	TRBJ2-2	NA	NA	CASSTNTGELFF	TGTGCCAGCAGCACAAACACCGGGGAGCTGTTTTTT
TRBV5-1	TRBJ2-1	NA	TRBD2	CASSFPSGSSYNEQFF	TGCGCCAGCAGCTTCCCTAGCGGGAGCTCCTACAATGAGCAGTTCTTC
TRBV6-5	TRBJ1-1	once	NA	CASSYSSLNTEAFF	TGTGCCAGCAGTTACTCGTCATTGAACACTGAAGCTTTCTTT
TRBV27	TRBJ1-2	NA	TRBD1	CASSFTGVGYTF	TGTGCCAGCAGTTTCACAGGGGTCGGCTACACCTTC
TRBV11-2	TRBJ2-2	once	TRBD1	CASSSPQTGGGGELFF	TGTGCCAGCAGCTCCCCCCAGACAGGGGGCGGCGGGGAGCTGTTTTTT
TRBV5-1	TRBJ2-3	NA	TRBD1	CASSLEADRVSFF	TGCGCCAGCAGCTTGGAGGCGGACAGGGTTTCCTTTTTT
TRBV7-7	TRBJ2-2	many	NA	CASSSQAYNTGELFF	TGTGCTAGCAGCTCCCAGGCTTATAACACCGGGGAGCTGTTTTTT
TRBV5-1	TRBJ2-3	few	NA	CASSAPTGPADTQYF	TGCGCCAGCAGCGCTCCGACAGGCCCCGCAGATACGCAGTATTTT
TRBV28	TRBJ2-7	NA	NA	CATTGLGEQYF	TGTGCCACTACAGGGTTAGGCGAGCAGTACTTC
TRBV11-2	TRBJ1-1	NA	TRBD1	CASSPGQFLEAFF	TGTGCCAGCAGCCCGGGACAGTTCCTTGAAGCTTTCTTT
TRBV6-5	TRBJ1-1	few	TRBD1	CASSRTGGTEAFF	TGTGCCAGCAGTCGAACAGGGGGCACTGAAGCTTTCTTT
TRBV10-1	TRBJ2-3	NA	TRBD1	CASSEWDRGIPDTQYF	TGCGCCAGCAGTGAATGGGACAGGGGGATCCCCGATACGCAGTATTTT